This T cell receptor beta chain was captured in a study of lymphopenia after photon versus proton radiotherapy. Whole-study results and caveats: Proton therapy kept repertoires fairly stable, unlike photons, which gained effector/memory cells. Only patients who died were analyzed for survival; proton advantage is unproven. After lymphocyte nadir, photon-treated repertoires showed oligoclonal expansion, especially CD8+ Temra. Post-nadir TCR diversity decline inversely tracked overall survival among those who died.

The table came from immunoSEQ multiplex PCR; TCRdb's copy has only in-frame clones and leaves some out. The sample consists of around 30,000 clones, approximately 89% of them appearing once. Germline V gene lookup returns CDR1 SGHAT and CDR2 FQNNGV. Trimming at V came to 1 base and at J to 6 bases, leaving 11 bases not matched to a gene. The CDR3 sequence is 16 residues long. About this clone: Its cognate antigen is unknown.

This chain links TRBV11-2 with TRBJ1-1, with 7 bases that match TRBD1. This clonotype was sampled from a woman in her 70s with pancreatic cancer. Some clones in this sample may be carry-over from other donors' samples. Sequences were derived from peripheral blood, sampled from a patient treated with proton-based radiotherapy. CDR3 sequence reads: CASSLAGGRGSPEAFF. In nucleotides, the CDR3 is TGTGCCAGCAGCTTAGCCGGCGGCAGGGGGTCCCCTGAAGCTTTCTTT.